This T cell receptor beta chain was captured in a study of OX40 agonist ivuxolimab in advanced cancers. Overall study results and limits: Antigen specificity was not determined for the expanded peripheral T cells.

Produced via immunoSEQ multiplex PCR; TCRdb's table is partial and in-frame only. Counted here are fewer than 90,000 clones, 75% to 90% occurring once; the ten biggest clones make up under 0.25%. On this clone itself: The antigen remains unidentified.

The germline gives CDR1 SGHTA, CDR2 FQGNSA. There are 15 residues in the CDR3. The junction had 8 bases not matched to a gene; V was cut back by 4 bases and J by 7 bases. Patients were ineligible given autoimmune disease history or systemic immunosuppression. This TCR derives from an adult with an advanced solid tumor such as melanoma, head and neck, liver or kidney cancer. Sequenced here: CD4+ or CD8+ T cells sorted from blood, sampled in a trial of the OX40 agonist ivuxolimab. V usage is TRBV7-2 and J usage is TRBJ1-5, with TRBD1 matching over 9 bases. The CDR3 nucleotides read TGTGCCAGCAGCTCACAACAGGGGGCAGGGCAGCCCCAGCATTTT. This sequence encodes CASSSQQGAGQPQHF.